Following are 29 T cell receptor beta chains from one sample sequenced in a study of radiotherapy plus CTLA-4 blockade in lung cancer. The table came from immunoSEQ multiplex PCR; TCRdb's copy has only in-frame clones and leaves some out. Found here are 50,000 to 85,000 clones, about 85% of them singletons; the top ten hold 3.5% to 5%. The sequenced sample was peripheral blood, obtained from a patient treated with radiotherapy plus ipilimumab. Receptors originate from a human donor with non-small cell lung cancer who had a partial response to radiotherapy plus ipilimumab.

This chain uses TRBV27 with TRBJ2-3, with unresolved D. The CDR3 loop spans 14 amino acids. The ends were cut back, 2 bases at V and 6 bases at J, with 12 bases in the middle. The germline V gene encodes CDR1 MNHEY and CDR2 SMNVEV (reference sequence). CDR3 sequence: CASSLMLAHDTQYF. Here the CDR3 DNA reads TGTGCCAGCAGTTTAATGTTAGCACACGATACGCAGTATTTT.

This chain joins TRBV28 and TRBJ1-1; 7 bases agree with TRBD1. This CDR3 has 14 residues. With 2 bases clipped from V and 5 bases from J, the junction kept 5 bases outside the gene matches. CDR1 MDHEN and CDR2 SYDVKM come from the germline V gene. The CDR3 loop reads CASSLDRVGTEAFF. DNA of the CDR3: TGTGCCAGCAGTTTAGACAGGGTGGGGACTGAAGCTTTCTTT.

V gene TRBV19 combines with J gene TRBJ1-5, with 8 nucleotides matching TRBD1. Germline loops: CDR1 LNHDA, CDR2 SQIVND (reference sequence). This CDR3 is built from 15 residues. J was trimmed by 4 bases and V by 7 bases; bases with no gene match: 9. The CDR3 sequence: CASKDRTGGNQPQHF. As DNA, the CDR3 is TGTGCCAGTAAAGATCGAACAGGGGGAAATCAGCCCCAGCATTTT.

This chain connects TRBV11-2 to TRBJ2-5; D is unresolved. The DNA end is a closer match to TRBJ2-7, so the J assignment may be wrong. The germline CDR1 and CDR2 sequences are SGHAT and FQNNGV. The length of the CDR3 is 17 residues. The CDR3 loop is CASRTSRGDGRTYEQYF. The DNA of the CDR3 is TGTGCCAGCAGGACCAGTAGAGGCGACGGAAGAACCTACGAGCAGTACTTC.

The rearrangement joins TRBV11-3 to TRBJ2-5, with 8 bases fitting TRBD2. Trimming removed 4 bases from V and 5 bases from J; junction bases left unmatched: 9. Germline V CDR1 and CDR2: SGHNT, YENEEA. The CDR3 runs 15 residues. The CDR3 sequence is CASSYGREGQETQYF. The CDR3 nucleotides read TGTGCCAGCAGCTACGGGAGGGAGGGGCAGGAGACCCAGTACTTC.

This chain links TRBV10-3 with TRBJ2-3; tentatively, D is TRBD1 (5 bases). The V gene's germline CDR1 is ENHRY and CDR2 SYGVKD. The CDR3 spans 15 residues. Trimming took 7 bases from V and 0 from J, leaving 14 bases between them. The CDR3 nucleotides are TGTGCCATCACCTCAGGTAGGGGAAGCACAGATACGCAGTATTTT. It codes for CAITSGRGSTDTQYF.

V and J are TRBV7-2 and TRBJ2-5; perhaps TRBD2 as D (5 bases). V was pared by 1 base and J by 6 bases, with 15 bases between. From germline, CDR1 is SGHTA and CDR2 FQGNSA. The CDR3 spans 15 residues. CDR3 protein: CASSLGVLGIKTQYF. The DNA for the CDR3 is TGTGCCAGCAGCTTAGGGGTACTAGGGATCAAGACCCAGTACTTC.

The V and J genes are TRBV28 and TRBJ1-2; unclear D gene. The CDR3 runs 13 residues. Between the trimmed V and J ends, which lost 4 bases and 5 bases, there was a span of 11 bases. Per the germline V gene, CDR1 is MDHEN and CDR2 is SYDVKM. The CDR3 loop is CASSSPGLYGYTF. CDR3 sequence (DNA): TGTGCCAGCAGTTCCCCCGGTCTTTATGGCTACACCTTC.

The chain links TRBV7-3 to TRBJ2-1, with D possibly TRBD2 on 5 matching bases. CDR3 length: 16 residues. In germline, CDR1 is SGHTA, CDR2 FQGTGA. The V and J ends lost 2 bases and 9 bases respectively, with 20 bases between them. The CDR3 sequence: CASSLGGGKARGEQFF. The CDR3 bases are TGTGCCAGCAGCTTAGGAGGTGGAAAGGCTCGTGGTGAGCAGTTCTTC.

In its sample, this clone was seen a few times. The chain has TRBV5-1 and TRBJ1-2; 7 nucleotides agree with TRBD1. V shed 3 bases, J shed 12 bases, and the junction held 5 bases outside the gene matches. This CDR3 has 11 residues. Germline V lookup: CDR1 SGHRS, CDR2 YFSETQ. The CDR3 DNA follows: TGCGCCAGCAGCTCACAGGGGTCCCACACCTTC. Amino acid sequence: CASSSQGSHTF.

The V call is TRBV6-6, the J call TRBJ2-2, with D hard to call. There are 13 residues in the CDR3. The germline CDR1 and CDR2 sequences are MNHNY and SVGAGI (reference sequence). The V and J ends lost 2 bases and 7 bases respectively, with 8 bases between them. CDR3 residues: CASSYGWSGELFF. CDR3 in DNA: TGTGCCAGCAGTTACGGATGGAGCGGGGAGCTGTTTTTT.

V gene TRBV5-4 combines with J gene TRBJ1-3; the D gene is possibly TRBD1 (6 bases). The CDR3 is 15 amino acids. The germline V and J ends were trimmed by 10 bases and 4 bases, with 21 bases remaining between them. CDR1 SGHNT and CDR2 YYREEE come from the germline V gene (reference sequence). The CDR3 nucleotides are TGTGCCGCCGGAGGGGGAGGGAGTTCCGGAAACACCATATATTTT. It codes for CAAGGGGSSGNTIYF. Together with reference TRBV5-4 and TRBJ1-3, the CDR3 gives the full variable domain: ETGVTQSPTHLIKTRGQQVTLRCSSQSGHNTVSWYQQALGQGPQFIFQYYREEENGRGNFPPRFSGLQFPNYSSELNVNALELDDSALYLCAAGGGGSSGNTIYFGEGSWLTVV.

The V call is TRBV30, the J call TRBJ2-3; 7 bases map to TRBD1. Germline CDR1 GTSNPN, CDR2 SVGIG (reference sequence). This CDR3 is built from 14 residues. V was clipped by 3 bases and J by 2 bases; unmatched bases: 5. The CDR3: CAWRTGLITDTQYF. CDR3 DNA: TGTGCCTGGAGGACAGGGCTTATCACAGATACGCAGTATTTT.

The chain uses TRBV15 and TRBJ2-7, with 13 nucleotides matching TRBD2. The CDR3 contains 17 residues. CDR1 and CDR2 from the germline V gene are LNHNV and YYDKDF (reference sequence). V gave up 8 bases and J gave up 0 bases; unmatched junction bases: 10. CDR3 loop: CATRGTSGIQISYEQYF. In nucleotides, the CDR3 is TGTGCCACCCGCGGGACTAGCGGGATTCAAATCTCCTACGAGCAGTACTTC.

This sequence joins TRBV28 and TRBJ1-1; no clear D gene. This CDR3 contains 11 residues. The V and J ends lost 6 bases and 6 bases respectively, with 8 bases between them. The germline gives CDR1 MDHEN, CDR2 SYDVKM. CDR3 in DNA: TGTGCCAGCAGGGGCGTGGCTGAAGCTTTCTTT. Translated: CASRGVAEAFF. Looking up the rest from reference TRBV28 and TRBJ1-1 gives the full variable domain: DVKVTQSSRYLVKRTGEKVFLECVQDMDHENMFWYRQDPGLGLRLIYFSYDVKMKEKGDIPEGYSVSREKKERFSLILESASTNQTSMYLCASRGVAEAFFGQGTRLTVV.

This sequence joins TRBV5-1 and TRBJ1-5; D may be TRBD1 (5 bases). Trimming removed 4 bases at V and 4 bases at J, with 12 bases between. The CDR3 is 14 residues long. Germline values: CDR1 SGHRS, CDR2 YFSETQ. The CDR3 bases are TGCGCCAGCAGCGGGGGGGACCGGAATCAGCCCCAGCATTTT. Its translation: CASSGGDRNQPQHF.

This chain connects TRBV5-4 to TRBJ1-1; D remains ambiguous. The germline CDR1 and CDR2 sequences are SGHNT and YYREEE (reference sequence). The CDR3 has 14 residues. Trimming took off 4 bases at V and 2 bases at J, with 12 bases between the two ends. The CDR3 sequence: CASSRPGINTEAFF. Written as DNA, the CDR3 is TGTGCCAGCAGCCGACCCGGGATTAACACTGAAGCTTTCTTT.

CDR3 sequence: CASSEGQAPLEYF. DNA of the CDR3: TGTGCCAGCTCCGAAGGACAGGCTCCTTTAGAGTACTTC. The V gene is TRBV6-6, the J gene TRBJ2-5, with 7 nucleotides matching TRBD1. V was clipped by 8 bases and J by 12 bases; unmatched bases: 15. The CDR3 has 13 residues. The germline CDR1 and CDR2 sequences are MNHNY and SVGAGI (reference sequence).

The chain couples TRBV10-2 to TRBJ2-7; a possible D gene is TRBD1 (6 bases). The CDR3 covers 14 residues. The germline V and J ends were trimmed by 5 bases and 0 bases, with 11 bases remaining between them. The germline gives CDR1 WSHSY, CDR2 SAAADI. CDR3: CASSLTGLSYEQYF. The CDR3 DNA reads as TGCGCCAGCAGTTTGACAGGCCTCTCCTACGAGCAGTACTTC.

The gene calls are TRBV2 and TRBJ1-6; D unclear. From germline, CDR1 is SNHLY and CDR2 FYNNEI. This CDR3 spans 15 amino acids. The V end was cut by 5 bases, the J end by 0 bases, with 8 bases between. The CDR3 region is CASSSKSSYNSPLHF. The CDR3 DNA reads TGTGCCAGCAGTAGCAAGAGCTCCTATAATTCACCCCTCCACTTT.

This chain links TRBV6-1 with TRBJ1-5; D remains unclear. CDR1 is MNHNS, CDR2 SASEGT, per germline. Trimming cost V 6 bases and J 0 bases, with 12 bases left between them. There are 15 residues in the CDR3. The CDR3 DNA is TGTGCCAGCAGCGAACGGTTTGATAGCAATCAGCCCCAGCATTTT. This encodes CASSERFDSNQPQHF.

Written as DNA, the CDR3 is TGTGCCAGCAGTTTAGGGGGGGGTACTGGAAACACCATATATTTT. It is translated as CASSLGGGTGNTIYF. This rearrangement joins TRBV28 to TRBJ1-3; a weak D match, TRBD1 (5 bases). With 2 bases removed from V and 2 bases from J, the gap between germline ends came to 10 bases. The germline V gene has CDR1 MDHEN and CDR2 SYDVKM. The CDR3 totals 15 residues.

The chain is built from TRBV7-2 and TRBJ2-2; TRBD1 is a possible D gene (6 bases). The CDR3 runs 14 residues. V was cut by 4 bases and J by 2 bases, with 8 bases left in between. The germline V gene has CDR1 SGHTA and CDR2 FQGNSA. For the CDR3, the DNA is TGTGCCAGCAGCTCGGGACACAACACCGGGGAGCTGTTTTTT. It codes for CASSSGHNTGELFF.

The chain uses TRBV6-5 and TRBJ2-3; 12 bases match TRBD2. Trimming at V came to 2 bases and at J to 10 bases, leaving 7 bases not matched to a gene. This CDR3 is built from 15 residues. Looked up from germline, CDR1 is MNHEY and CDR2 is SVGAGI. In DNA, the CDR3 is TGTGCCAGCAGTTACGACCTAGCGGGAGGGTCTGCGCAGTATTTT. This encodes CASSYDLAGGSAQYF.

J is TRBJ2-2 and V is TRBV5-1, with D possibly TRBD1 on 7 matching bases. Germline assignment: CDR1 SGHRS and CDR2 YFSETQ. This CDR3 has 17 residues. V gave up 3 bases and J gave up 3 bases, with 18 bases separating them. This CDR3 reads CASSSGPQGGYTGELFF. CDR3 nucleotide sequence: TGCGCCAGCAGCTCCGGGCCGCAGGGGGGTTACACCGGGGAGCTGTTTTTT.

This chain uses TRBV6-1 with TRBJ2-1; D remains unclear. V dropped 3 bases and J dropped 4 bases, with 10 bases sitting between them. Germline V gives CDR1 MNHNS, CDR2 SASEGT. The CDR3 covers 14 residues. The DNA of the CDR3 is TGTGCCAGCAGTGACTTGCCTAGTTACAATGAGCAGTTCTTC. It yields the protein CASSDLPSYNEQFF.

This chain links TRBV9 with TRBJ2-1; TRBD2 is a possible D gene (7 bases). The CDR3 extends over 17 amino acids. V was shortened by 4 bases and J by 0 bases, with 17 bases between the two germline ends. Germline values: CDR1 SGDLS, CDR2 YYNGEE. The CDR3, as DNA: TGTGCCAGCAGCTCTCAGGGGAGGGGGGCCTCCTACAATGAGCAGTTCTTC. This sequence encodes CASSSQGRGASYNEQFF. Looking up the rest from reference TRBV9 and TRBJ2-1 gives the full variable domain: DSGVTQTPKHLITATGQRVTLRCSPRSGDLSVYWYQQSLDQGLQFLIQYYNGEERAKGNILERFSAQQFPDLHSELNLSSLELGDSALYFCASSSQGRGASYNEQFFGPGTRLTVL.

The chain couples TRBV25-1 to TRBJ2-7, with 10 bases aligning to TRBD2. With 1 base clipped from V and 4 bases from J, the junction kept 10 bases outside the gene matches. This CDR3 has 17 amino acids. Looked up from germline, CDR1 is MGHDK and CDR2 is SYGVNS. In nucleotides, the CDR3 is TGTGCCAGCAGTGAATTAGCGGGAGGATTGACGCAATACGAGCAGTACTTC. Its protein product is CASSELAGGLTQYEQYF.

The rearrangement joins TRBV7-9 to TRBJ1-5, with D perhaps matching TRBD1 (5 bases). V dropped 1 base and J dropped 3 bases, with 10 bases sitting between them. The length of the CDR3 is 15 residues. Per the germline V gene, CDR1 is SEHNR and CDR2 is FQNEAQ (reference sequence). DNA for the CDR3: TGTGCCAGCAGCTTAGGCCAAGGGGACAATCAGCCCCAGCATTTT. Protein sequence: CASSLGQGDNQPQHF. The whole variable domain, filled in from reference TRBV7-9 and TRBJ1-5, reads DTGVSQNPRHKITKRGQNVTFRCDPISEHNRLYWYRQTLGQGPEFLTYFQNEAQLEKSRLLSDRFSAERPKGSFSTLEIQRTEQGDSAMYLCASSLGQGDNQPQHFGDGTRLSIL.